The rows below give T cell receptor beta chains drawn from one sample of a study of blood T cell repertoires in COVID-19. The protocol was immunoSEQ multiplex PCR, while the TCRdb copy is restricted to in-frame clones and leaves out a portion. The repertoire holds 85,000 to 120,000 clones, 87% seen once, with 2% to 2.5% in the top ten. The sample was peripheral blood. The origin of the receptors is a man over 45 with active COVID-19. CDR3s include the opening cysteine and the closing phenylalanine or tryptophan. Each record gives: J gene, V gene, CDR3 protein.

TRBJ2-6 | TRBV12-5 | CASGLVRTTQGPSGANVLTF
TRBJ2-5 | TRBV5-8 | CASSSGTGRNGETQYF
TRBJ1-2 | TRBV5-4 | CASSEGQDYGYTF
TRBJ1-1 | TRBV5-1 | CASSLGRITEAFF
TRBJ1-2 | TRBV3-1/TRBV3-2 | CASSQGAGDYGYTF
TRBJ2-7 | TRBV6-6 | CASSYDRHYEQYF
TRBJ2-7 | TRBV4-2 | CASSPRVLAATYEQYF
TRBJ2-6 | TRBV4-1 | CASSPGSGANVLTF
TRBJ2-2 | TRBV27 | CASSLAGRRDGELFF
TRBJ2-3 | TRBV7-9 | CASSSHRSTDTQYF
TRBJ2-3 | TRBV9 | CASSVGRGGTADTQYF
TRBJ2-2 | TRBV11-3 | CASSSQGSGELFF